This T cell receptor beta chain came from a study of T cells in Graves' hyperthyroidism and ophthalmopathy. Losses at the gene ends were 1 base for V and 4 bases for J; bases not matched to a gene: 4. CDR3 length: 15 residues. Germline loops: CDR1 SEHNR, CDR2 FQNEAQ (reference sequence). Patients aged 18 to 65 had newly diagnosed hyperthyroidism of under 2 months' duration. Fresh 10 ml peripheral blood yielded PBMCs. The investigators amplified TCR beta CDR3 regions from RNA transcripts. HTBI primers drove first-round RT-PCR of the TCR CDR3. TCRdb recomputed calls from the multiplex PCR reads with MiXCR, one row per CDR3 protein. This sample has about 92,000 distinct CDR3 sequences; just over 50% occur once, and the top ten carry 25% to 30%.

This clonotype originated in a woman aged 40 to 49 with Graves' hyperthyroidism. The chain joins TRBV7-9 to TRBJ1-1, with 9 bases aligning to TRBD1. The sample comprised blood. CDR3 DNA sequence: TGTGCCAGCAGCTTAGGGGACAGGGTGGCCACTGAAGCTTTCTTT. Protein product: CASSLGDRVATEAFF.